The clone carrying this TCR beta chain was recorded a few times. Its antigen remains unidentified. This sample stems from a study of T cell repertoires in cytomegalovirus infection. Study in general: Based on public TCR beta signatures, there were indications of CMV infection and of a matching HLA type. Study conclusions and caveats: Cumulated frequencies of public TCR beta families served to identify carriers of CMV plus the relevant HLA.

Each CDR3 protein gets one entry after TCRdb re-called the reads with MiXCR. The repertoire includes roughly 730,000 distinct CDR3 sequences, roughly a third of them detected once, and around a sixth sits in the top ten. Germline CDR1 reads SGHTA; CDR2 reads FQGNSA. The V and J ends lost 2 bases and 0 bases respectively, with 11 bases between them. The CDR3 contains 15 residues. Sample: cultured PBMCs, taken from culture after CMV antigen stimulation. This sequence was found in a human donor in good health (CMV status not recorded). Some clones in this sample may be carry-over from other donors' samples. The chain couples TRBV7-2 to TRBJ2-7; D gene uncertain. This chain's CDR3 is CASSLFRPYSYEQYF. The CDR3 DNA reads as TGTGCCAGCAGCTTATTTCGGCCATACTCCTACGAGCAGTACTTC.